This T cell receptor beta chain was sequenced in a study of persistence of HIV-infected CD4 T cells. Study-wide background: Multiple blood draws of up to about 180 mL, except a couple of donors with single leukapheresis.

This was the immunoSEQ version 4 assay in survey mode. Measured with immunoSEQ multiplex PCR; TCRdb has only the in-frame clones, and not every one. The sample lists over 40,000 clones; around 78% were seen once. Details on this clone: Antigen specificity is unknown.

An overlapping HIV-1 Gag peptide pool stimulated these cells at about 1 ug/peptide/mL. Sorted nonresponding memory CD4+ T cells were CD40L-negative, CD69-negative, CD45RO-high. Stimulated PBMCs had first been depleted of CD8+ T cells. This CDR3 contains 13 residues. The V gene lost 2 bases and the J gene lost 2 bases, with 1 base spanning the gap. The germline V gene encodes CDR1 LGHDT and CDR2 YNNKEL (reference sequence). This chain links TRBV3-1 (or the pseudogene TRBV3-2) with TRBJ2-6, with D uncertain. The sequencing used CD4+ T cells sorted from PBMCs after roughly 18-hour stimulation, collected from a patient who received antiretroviral therapy. This TCR was sampled from an adult man with HIV who was CMV-seropositive. The CDR3 spells CASSQPGANVLTF. Written as DNA, the CDR3 is TGTGCCAGCAGCCAACCTGGGGCCAACGTCCTGACTTTC.